These 10 T cell receptor beta chains were sequenced from one sample in a study of blood T cell repertoires in COVID-19. Sequenced by immunoSEQ multiplex PCR; TCRdb stores in-frame clones only, minus some. The sample comprises roughly 250,000 clones, about four fifths of which are singletons, and 8.5% to 10% rests with the top ten. Sequenced: peripheral blood. These receptors were collected from a middle-aged man with active or convalescent COVID-19.

The chain uses TRBV7-8 and TRBJ2-7, with a weak D call TRBD2 (6 bases). Germline assignment: CDR1 SGHVS and CDR2 FQNEAQ. V dropped 1 base and J dropped 7 bases, with 14 bases sitting between them. CDR3 length: 14 residues. The CDR3 bases are TGTGCCAGCAGCTTAGGTACCGGGACTCTAGAGCAGTACTTC. As protein: CASSLGTGTLEQYF.

This chain joins TRBV5-4 and TRBJ1-1; D is perhaps TRBD1 (5 bases). CDR1 is SGHNT, CDR2 YYREEE, per germline (reference sequence). The CDR3 runs to 13 residues. Trimming left V 1 base short and J 1 base short, with 5 bases between. The CDR3 spells CASSLTGNTEAFF. The CDR3 bases are TGTGCCAGCAGCTTGACAGGGAACACTGAAGCTTTCTTT.

The chain uses TRBV11-2 and TRBJ2-1; 8 bases are a match to TRBD1. The germline gives CDR1 SGHAT, CDR2 FQNNGV. V shed 5 bases, J shed 0 bases, and the junction held 3 bases outside the gene matches. The CDR3 runs 15 residues. CDR3 sequence (DNA): TGTGCCAGCAGCCTCGACAGGGGCTCCTACAATGAGCAGTTCTTC. This encodes CASSLDRGSYNEQFF.

J is TRBJ2-4 and V is TRBV2, with 8 bases that match TRBD1. Germline CDR1 and CDR2: SNHLY and FYNNEI. The CDR3 loop spans 15 amino acids. J lost 8 bases, V lost 3 bases, and 9 bases had no gene match. The CDR3 spells CASSDPGQVLDIQYF. As DNA, the CDR3 is TGTGCCAGCAGTGACCCGGGACAGGTTCTAGACATTCAGTACTTC.

The chain recombines TRBV11-3 with TRBJ1-2, with D hard to call. V was pared by 0 bases and J by 5 bases, with 13 bases between. The CDR3 runs to 15 residues. Germline values: CDR1 SGHNT, CDR2 YENEEA. CDR3 coding DNA: TGTGCCAGCAGCTTAGATTCATCCGGTCCTTATGGCTACACCTTC. This encodes CASSLDSSGPYGYTF. Combining the CDR3 with reference TRBV11-3 and TRBJ1-2 gives the whole variable domain EAGVVQSPRYKIIEKKQPVAFWCNPISGHNTLYWYLQNLGQGPELLIRYENEEAVDDSQLPKDRFSAERLKGVDSTLKIQPAELGDSAVYLCASSLDSSGPYGYTFGSGTRLTVV.

J is TRBJ2-7 and V is TRBV18; 8 bases are a match to TRBD2. J gave up 1 base and V 5 bases, and 7 bases lay outside the gene matches. The germline gives CDR1 KGHSH, CDR2 LQKENI. The CDR3 loop spans 15 amino acids. For the CDR3, the DNA is TGTGCCAGCTCAGTTAGCGGGGATCCTTCCTACGAGCAGTACTTC. The encoded protein is CASSVSGDPSYEQYF.

This rearrangement joins TRBV18 to TRBJ1-1; no clear D gene. V lost 3 bases and J lost 3, with 8 bases in between. The germline gives CDR1 KGHSH, CDR2 LQKENI. CDR3 length: 13 residues. The CDR3 here is CASSPFEDTEAFF. As DNA, the CDR3 is TGTGCCAGCTCACCCTTCGAGGACACTGAAGCTTTCTTT.

V usage is TRBV29-1 and J usage is TRBJ1-2; TRBD1 matches 7 bases. The CDR3 is made up of 11 amino acids. Germline V lookup: CDR1 SQVTM, CDR2 ANQGSEA. V dropped 7 bases and J dropped 7; count of bases not matched to a gene: 6. CDR3 protein: CSGDRASGYTF. The CDR3 region has the DNA TGCAGCGGAGACAGGGCCTCTGGCTACACCTTC.

DNA of the CDR3: TGTGCCAGCAGACAAACAGGGCTCTCTGGAAACACCATATATTTT. Translated: CASRQTGLSGNTIYF. This chain uses TRBV6-6 with TRBJ1-3; D perhaps matches TRBD1 (6 bases). The ends were cut back, 6 bases at V and 0 bases at J, with 12 bases in the middle. CDR3 length: 15 residues. Germline V gives CDR1 MNHNY, CDR2 SVGAGI (reference sequence).

This chain joins TRBV24-1 and TRBJ1-2, with TRBD1 matching 8 bases. Germline lookup yields CDR1 KGHDR and CDR2 SFDVKD. V shed 3 bases and J 6 bases; nucleotides not matched to a gene: 8. CDR3 length equals 15 residues. The CDR3 region has the DNA TGTGCCACCAGTGATCCTTCAGGGGGCGCGAATGGCTACACCTTC. Amino acids: CATSDPSGGANGYTF.